This T cell receptor (beta chain) emerged from a study of T cell repertoires in aging, cancer and after chemotherapy. The wider study: Pre- and post-chemotherapy samples were paired from glioblastoma patients treated with temozolomide-based therapy.

Germline V lookup: CDR1 KGHSH, CDR2 LQKENI. This CDR3 is 13 amino acids long. Germline trimming cut 5 bases from V and 2 bases from J; bases unmatched to any gene: 1. Rearranged V-D-J TRB sequences were amplified with a mixed TRB-A/B primer pool. TCRdb re-derived calls from the multiplex PCR reads in MiXCR, one entry per CDR3 protein. The sample records 1,500 to 2,000 distinct CDR3 sequences, 64% being singletons. Comment on this clonotype: Its antigen is unidentified.

Study-level points and caveats: Loss of evenness, beyond lost richness, contributed to age-related TCR diversity decline in cancer patients.

The template was genomic DNA from peripheral blood, not RNA. This TCR was sampled from a human donor with a solid tumor. The J gene is TRBJ2-3, the V gene TRBV18; 7 bases map to TRBD1. The sample taken for sequencing was blood. Written as DNA, the CDR3 is TGTGCCAGCTCAACAGGGGTCACAGATACGCAGTATTTT. Translation: CASSTGVTDTQYF.